This T cell receptor (beta chain) was identified in a study of technical replicates of blood from several donors. The protocol was immunoSEQ multiplex PCR, while the TCRdb copy is restricted to in-frame clones and leaves out a portion. The sample contains 70,000 or so clones, 95% to 99% of which appear only once. Unmatched junction bases numbered 7, after V lost 6 bases and J lost 4 bases. Germline V gene sequence: CDR1 SEHNR, CDR2 FQNEAQ (reference sequence). This CDR3 has 14 amino acids. The clonotype comes from a human donor in good health. Source material: T cells isolated from PBMCs. The gene calls are TRBV7-9 and TRBJ2-7; 9 positions agree with TRBD2. CDR3 bases: TGTGCCAGCAGGTCGACTAGCGGAGTGTACGAGCAGTACTTC. The encoded protein is CASRSTSGVYEQYF.